These 8 T cell receptor beta chains share one sample of origin, sequenced in a study of T cell responses to AZD1222 COVID-19 vaccine. Some clones are missing from TCRdb's copy, which holds only in-frame ones; the method was immunoSEQ multiplex PCR. The sample includes approximately 100,000 clones, about 85% seen only once; the top ten take 2% to 3%. The specimen comprised peripheral blood, sampled 28 days after the second AZD1222 dose. These receptors came from an adult who received the AZD1222 COVID-19 vaccine.

The chain recombines TRBV2 with TRBJ2-3; a possible D gene is TRBD2 (6 bases). The V gene lost 7 bases and the J gene lost 1 base, with 15 bases spanning the gap. In germline, CDR1 is SNHLY, CDR2 FYNNEI. The CDR3 is made up of 15 amino acids. The CDR3: CASTPRLVGTDTQYF. CDR3 DNA sequence: TGTGCCAGCACTCCCCGACTAGTCGGCACAGATACGCAGTATTTT.

The table lists this clone with a few counts. J is TRBJ2-1 and V is TRBV6-1; 9 bases map to TRBD2. The CDR3 runs to 16 residues. V shed 3 bases and J 9 bases; nucleotides not matched to a gene: 12. Germline V gives CDR1 MNHNS, CDR2 SASEGT. The CDR3, as DNA: TGTGCCAGCAGTGATAGATTGGTAGCGGGAGTTACTGAGCAGTTCTTC. This encodes CASSDRLVAGVTEQFF.

The rearrangement joins TRBV4-3 to TRBJ2-1; D is unresolved. Trimming removed 6 bases from V and 0 bases from J, with 12 bases in between. The CDR3 runs to 15 residues. Germline CDR1 is LGHNA and CDR2 is YSLEER. CDR3 DNA sequence: TGCGCCAGCAGTCAACAGTTGAGCTCCTACAATGAGCAGTTCTTC. Translation: CASSQQLSSYNEQFF.

J is TRBJ1-1 and V is TRBV19; D call uncertain. V lost 0 bases to trimming and J lost 2 bases, with 7 bases between them. The CDR3 spans 14 residues. In germline, CDR1 is LNHDA, CDR2 SQIVND (reference sequence). CDR3 sequence (DNA): TGTGCCAGTAGTATAGATGCGGTAAACACTGAAGCTTTCTTT. This gives the protein CASSIDAVNTEAFF.

V is TRBV5-1 and J is TRBJ1-5; TRBD1 might be the D (5 bases). The V gene's germline CDR1 is SGHRS and CDR2 YFSETQ. The CDR3 is made up of 15 amino acids. The V end was cut by 4 bases, the J end by 3 bases, with 14 bases between. The CDR3 reads CASSPGEGPNQPQHF. Written as DNA, the CDR3 is TGCGCCAGCAGCCCAGGAGAGGGGCCCAATCAGCCCCAGCATTTT. The complete variable domain, with remaining parts taken from reference TRBV5-1 and TRBJ1-5, reads KAGVTQTPRYLIKTRGQQVTLSCSPISGHRSVSWYQQTPGQGLQFLFEYFSETQRNKGNFPGRFSGRQFSNSRSEMNVSTLELGDSALYLCASSPGEGPNQPQHFGDGTRLSIL.

V and J are TRBV7-9 and TRBJ2-7; 11 positions match TRBD2. Germline CDR1 SEHNR, CDR2 FQNEAQ (reference sequence). The CDR3 totals 16 residues. J was trimmed by 2 bases and V by 5 bases; bases with no gene match: 8. CDR3 protein: CASSPFGTSGAYEQYF. CDR3 sequence (DNA): TGTGCCAGCAGCCCCTTCGGGACTAGCGGCGCCTACGAGCAGTACTTC.

There are a few counts of this clone. A read error may explain this, as a much larger clone is one base away. The rearrangement joins TRBV4-3 to TRBJ1-1, with D possibly matching TRBD1 (6 bases). This CDR3 is 14 amino acids long. The germline V gene has CDR1 LGHNA and CDR2 YSLEER. The DNA for the CDR3 is TGCGCCCGCAGCCAAGGGGGGGAGGCAGGGGAAGCTTTCTTT. Protein product: CARSQGGEAGEAFF.

V gene TRBV9 combines with J gene TRBJ1-1; no reliable D call. The germline V gene encodes CDR1 SGDLS and CDR2 YYNGEE. V lost 1 base to trimming and J lost 0 bases, with 10 bases between them. The CDR3 is made up of 15 amino acids. CDR3 residues: CASSVTHSMNTEAFF. The CDR3 DNA is TGTGCCAGCAGCGTAACCCATTCGATGAACACTGAAGCTTTCTTT. Combining the CDR3 with reference TRBV9 and TRBJ1-1 gives the whole variable domain DSGVTQTPKHLITATGQRVTLRCSPRSGDLSVYWYQQSLDQGLQFLIQYYNGEERAKGNILERFSAQQFPDLHSELNLSSLELGDSALYFCASSVTHSMNTEAFFGQGTRLTVV.